One and the same sample provided the 7 T cell receptor beta chains below, sequenced in a study of radiotherapy plus CTLA-4 blockade in lung cancer. The protocol was immunoSEQ multiplex PCR, while the TCRdb copy is restricted to in-frame clones and leaves out a portion. Among around 65,000 clones listed, approximately 75% were seen once. The sample consisted of peripheral blood, taken from a patient treated with radiotherapy plus ipilimumab. These receptors originate from a human donor with non-small cell lung cancer who had a complete response to radiotherapy plus ipilimumab.

Remarks on this clone: Within the sample, other DNA sequences also encode this same CDR3. The chain employs TRBV7-2 and TRBJ1-3; tentative D call: TRBD1 (5 bases). The CDR3 sequence is 15 residues long. V was clipped by 3 bases and J by 4 bases, with 13 bases between them. From germline, CDR1 is SGHTA and CDR2 FQGNSA. DNA of the CDR3: TGTGCCAGCAGCTTCATCGACAGTCTAGGAAACACCATATATTTT. Its protein is CASSFIDSLGNTIYF.

The chain joins TRBV7-2 to TRBJ2-1; D is uncertain. The germline V and J ends were trimmed by 1 base and 2 bases, with 3 bases remaining between them. CDR3 length: 13 amino acids. The germline V gene encodes CDR1 SGHTA and CDR2 FQGNSA. CDR3 bases: TGTGCCAGCAGCTTAGACCCCTACAATGAGCAGTTCTTC. Its translation: CASSLDPYNEQFF.

V gene TRBV10-2 combines with J gene TRBJ2-1; D is perhaps TRBD1 (6 bases). The length of the CDR3 is 13 residues. Per the germline V gene, CDR1 is WSHSY and CDR2 is SAAADI. V lost 7 bases to trimming and J lost 8 bases, with 15 bases between them. CDR3 loop: CASTPGVRDEQFF. The CDR3 coding sequence is TGCGCCAGCACCCCAGGGGTGAGGGATGAGCAGTTCTTC.

As for this clone: One junction end does not reproduce the germline sequence, and a read error may be involved. This chain connects TRBV11-3 to TRBJ2-6, with TRBD1 as a possible D gene (6 bases). This CDR3 spans 16 amino acids. Germline CDR1 is SGHNT and CDR2 is YENEEA. The CDR3 is CASSLGTVPGANILTF. CDR3 in DNA: TGTGCCAGCAGCTTAGGGACAGTGCCTGGGGCCAACATCCTGACTTTC.

The chain links TRBV5-1 to TRBJ2-5, with 9 bases aligning to TRBD1. Per germline, CDR1 SGHRS and CDR2 YFSETQ. V gave up 4 bases and J gave up 1 base; unmatched junction bases: 8. The CDR3 totals 16 residues. The DNA of the CDR3 is TGCGCCAGCAGCGGCGGGACAGGGTGGGCCCAAGAGACCCAGTACTTC. Amino acids: CASSGGTGWAQETQYF.

The rearrangement uses TRBV6-5 and TRBJ1-5; TRBD1 matches at 10 bases. Germline V CDR1 and CDR2: MNHEY, SVGAGI. The CDR3 runs 14 residues. J gave up 7 bases and V 6 bases, and 6 bases lay outside the gene matches. In DNA, the CDR3 is TGTGCCAGCAGCCCGACAGGGGGCGGGCAGCCCCAGCATTTT. Amino acids: CASSPTGGGQPQHF.

The J gene is TRBJ1-2, the V gene TRBV13; TRBD1 might be the D (6 bases). Trimming took off 4 bases at V and 4 bases at J, with 16 bases between the two ends. This CDR3 comprises 15 residues. Germline CDR1 is PRHDT and CDR2 is FYEKMQ (reference sequence). The CDR3 loop is CASSYKTGQSYGYTF. The CDR3 nucleotides read TGTGCCAGCAGCTATAAGACCGGACAGAGCTATGGCTACACCTTC. Full variable domain (remainder filled in from reference TRBV13 and TRBJ1-2): AAGVIQSPRHLIKEKRETATLKCYPIPRHDTVYWYQQGPGQDPQFLISFYEKMQSDKGSIPDRFSAQQFSDYHSELNMSSLELGDSALYFCASSYKTGQSYGYTFGSGTRLTVV.